One sample yielded the 18 T cell receptor beta chains listed below, sequenced in a study of shared clonotypes between healthy human individuals. Generated by immunoSEQ multiplex PCR, the TCRdb table keeps only in-frame clones and is missing some. The table shows 950,000 to 1,100,000 clones, with roughly 80% occurring only once. Sequenced sample: memory CD4+ T cells sorted from blood. Subset reported: CD45RA-negative fraction. The receptor set was obtained from a man aged 18-30 years in good health.

This chain joins TRBV30 and TRBJ1-1; D uncertain. The CDR3 has 11 amino acids. V was cut by 0 bases and J by 11 bases, with 10 bases left in between. Germline-derived CDR1 and CDR2 are GTSNPN and SVGIG (reference sequence). The CDR3 nucleotides are TGTGCCTGGAGTGTAAATAGGTATGCTTTCTTT. Its translation: CAWSVNRYAFF. The whole variable domain, filled in from reference TRBV30 and TRBJ1-1, reads SQTIHQWPATLVQPVGSPLSLECTVEGTSNPNLYWYRQAAGRGLQLLFYSVGIGQISSEVPQNLSASRPQDRQFILSSKKLLLSDSGFYLCAWSVNRYAFFGQGTRLTVV.

The chain uses TRBV28 and TRBJ2-5; D remains ambiguous. Germline loops: CDR1 MDHEN, CDR2 SYDVKM. The CDR3 is 14 amino acids. V was trimmed by 6 bases and J by 1 base, leaving 12 bases between them. The CDR3 spells CASSSPAIQETQYF. CDR3 sequence (DNA): TGTGCCAGCAGCTCCCCTGCCATCCAAGAGACCCAGTACTTC.

V is TRBV28 and J is TRBJ1-1, with 8 positions matching TRBD1. CDR1 is MDHEN and CDR2 is SYDVKM in the germline V gene. The J segment lost 1 base and the V segment lost 6 bases, leaving 7 bases of the junction unmatched. The CDR3 consists of 15 residues. The CDR3 spells CASSPGGGWNTEAFF. CDR3 bases: TGTGCCAGCAGCCCAGGGGGCGGGTGGAACACTGAAGCTTTCTTT.

This chain links TRBV10-3 with TRBJ2-3; a weak D match, TRBD1 (5 bases). The CDR3 totals 15 residues. Germline V lookup: CDR1 ENHRY, CDR2 SYGVKD. Deletions cut 8 bases from V and 0 bases from J, with 15 bases between. CDR3 sequence: CAIGPWGMSTDTQYF. The CDR3 bases are TGTGCCATCGGACCCTGGGGCATGAGCACAGATACGCAGTATTTT.

This clone has just a few counts. The CDR3 DNA is TGTGCCAGCAGCGTCCAAGACAGAGCCTACAATGAGCAGTTCTTC. Its protein product is CASSVQDRAYNEQFF. This chain joins TRBV9 and TRBJ2-1, with a tentative D call TRBD1 (5 bases). V was cut by 2 bases and J by 2 bases, with 11 bases left in between. The CDR3 is made up of 15 amino acids. Germline CDR1 and CDR2: SGDLS and YYNGEE.

This CDR3 is CASRAGGGYEQYF. The CDR3 nucleotides read TGTGCCAGCAGGGCGGGGGGAGGCTACGAGCAGTACTTC. The chain links TRBV6-1 to TRBJ2-7; 8 positions match TRBD2. Germline V lookup: CDR1 MNHNS, CDR2 SASEGT. Trimming removed 6 bases from V and 3 bases from J; junction bases left unmatched: 4. The length of the CDR3 is 13 residues.

This clone appeared a few times. V gene TRBV30 combines with J gene TRBJ1-2; TRBD1 aligns across 8 bases. CDR3 size: 14 residues. V gave up 0 bases and J gave up 7 bases; unmatched junction bases: 7. The germline gives CDR1 GTSNPN, CDR2 SVGIG (reference sequence). The CDR3 sequence is CAWSVLGQGSGYTF. In nucleotides, the CDR3 is TGTGCCTGGAGTGTACTTGGACAGGGAAGTGGCTACACCTTC.

In its sample, this clone was seen once. This sequence joins TRBV6-5 and TRBJ2-2; 8 bases are shared with TRBD1. The CDR3 contains 15 residues. The ends lost 3 bases at V and 7 bases at J; junction bases unmatched: 7. Germline CDR1 is MNHEY and CDR2 is SVGAGI. Here the CDR3 reads CASSYFTGGGGELFF. CDR3 DNA: TGTGCCAGCAGTTATTTTACAGGGGGAGGCGGGGAGCTGTTTTTT.

This sequence joins TRBV7-6 and TRBJ2-7; D not resolved. Germline CDR1 is SGHVS and CDR2 is FNYEAQ. The CDR3 totals 16 residues. V lost 1 base and J 0 bases, leaving 13 bases between the germline ends. Here the CDR3 reads CASSLGGRASSYEQYF. The DNA of the CDR3 is TGTGCCAGCAGCTTAGGCGGTAGGGCGAGCTCCTACGAGCAGTACTTC.

This clone was recorded a few times. CDR3: CASSAYSTEAFF. The CDR3 DNA reads TGTGCCAGCAGTGCATACTCCACTGAAGCTTTCTTT. The chain links TRBV25-1 to TRBJ1-1, with D unresolved. V was clipped by 4 bases and J by 4 bases, with 7 bases between them. The CDR3 has 12 amino acids. Germline V gene data show CDR1 as MGHDK and CDR2 as SYGVNS.

The chain recombines TRBV6-5 with TRBJ2-1; D possibly matches TRBD1 or TRBD2 (5 bases each). Germline CDR1 and CDR2: MNHEY and SVGAGI. Trimming shortened V by 7 bases and J by 11 bases, and 15 bases separated the two germline ends. There are 12 residues in the CDR3. CDR3 sequence (DNA): TGTGCCAGCAACACGCCGGGACGTCAGCAGTTCTTC. Translation gives CASNTPGRQQFF.

The rearrangement uses TRBV7-9 and TRBJ2-4; a possible D gene is TRBD1 (7 bases). Deletions cut 1 base from V and 1 base from J, with 11 bases between. Germline CDR1 and CDR2: SEHNR and FQNEAQ (reference sequence). There are 16 residues in the CDR3. The CDR3 protein is CASSLVEGAAKNIQYF. In DNA, the CDR3 is TGTGCCAGCAGCTTAGTGGAGGGGGCGGCCAAAAACATTCAGTACTTC.

This chain connects TRBV9 to TRBJ2-3; 14 positions agree with TRBD2. Trimming took 4 bases from V and 4 from J; bases not matched to a gene: 5. CDR1 and CDR2 from the germline V gene are SGDLS and YYNGEE. CDR3 size: 16 residues. CDR3 region: CASSPRLAGGSDTQYF. CDR3 bases: TGTGCCAGCAGCCCGCGACTAGCGGGAGGGTCAGATACGCAGTATTTT.

The chain carries TRBV7-8 and TRBJ2-7; D remains ambiguous. The germline CDR1 and CDR2 sequences are SGHVS and FQNEAQ. The CDR3 contains 14 residues. Trimming cost V 2 bases and J 2 bases, with 10 bases left between them. The CDR3 sequence is CASSLSEVTYEQYF. The CDR3 DNA follows: TGTGCCAGCAGCTTATCGGAAGTCACCTACGAGCAGTACTTC.

V and J are TRBV7-2 and TRBJ1-5; TRBD1 is a possible D gene (6 bases). The V gene lost 4 bases and the J gene lost 0 bases, with 10 bases spanning the gap. Per germline, CDR1 SGHTA and CDR2 FQGNSA. This CDR3 is built from 15 residues. CDR3 loop: CASSSGTSSNQPQHF. DNA of the CDR3: TGTGCCAGCAGCTCCGGGACAAGTAGCAATCAGCCCCAGCATTTT.

The CDR3 DNA reads as TGCAGCGTTAATTTCGGTTATTCTAGCACAGATACGCAGTATTTT. Translation gives CSVNFGYSSTDTQYF. This chain joins TRBV29-1 and TRBJ2-3; D remains unclear. There are 15 residues in the CDR3. V was clipped by 5 bases and J by 0 bases, with 15 bases between them. The germline V gene encodes CDR1 SQVTM and CDR2 ANQGSEA.

V usage is TRBV7-9 and J usage is TRBJ2-1; D is unresolved. The CDR3 contains 15 residues. V was cut by 1 base and J by 8 bases, with 15 bases left in between. Looked up from germline, CDR1 is SEHNR and CDR2 is FQNEAQ (reference sequence). CDR3 residues: CASSLVGDNRYEQFF. The DNA for the CDR3 is TGTGCCAGCAGCTTAGTTGGCGACAACCGGTATGAGCAGTTCTTC.

The chain uses TRBV9 and TRBJ1-1; D uncertain. From germline, CDR1 is SGDLS and CDR2 YYNGEE. This CDR3 spans 16 amino acids. The germline V and J ends were trimmed by 4 bases and 5 bases, with 21 bases remaining between them. As DNA, the CDR3 is TGTGCCAGCAGCACTTCGGGCTCCTACCCGGGGACTGAAGCTTTCTTT. Amino acid sequence: CASSTSGSYPGTEAFF.